This TCR beta chain was sequenced during a study of blood T cell repertoires in COVID-19. Turning to the study itself: The United States, Italy and Spain were the sources of the acute and convalescent COVID-19 samples. The analysed material was cDNA or gDNA that came from T cells, B-cell-depleted T cells, or PBMCs.

Trimming removed 3 bases at V and 3 bases at J, with 2 bases between. The CDR3 loop spans 11 amino acids. Per germline, CDR1 SGHAT and CDR2 FQNNGV. For recovered donors of Cohort 3, there were two negative PCRs, clearance, or symptom resolution. Per the authors' pipeline: For nucleated cells, counts were estimated from reference gene primer amplification. The data were produced by immunoSEQ multiplex PCR, yet TCRdb's version contains in-frame clones alone and is incomplete. Clonal size and the V and J genes are those of that table, whereas D and trimming came from the DNA. This sample has some 150,000 clones, with less than 90% found just once.

The chain employs TRBV11-2 and TRBJ2-5; D not certain. Material for sequencing was PBMCs or T cells enriched from blood (not recorded which). The TCR sequence derives from a woman in her forties or fifties who had recovered from COVID-19. CDR3 sequence: CASSFKETQYF. The CDR3 coding sequence is TGTGCCAGCAGCTTTAAAGAGACCCAGTACTTC.